This T cell receptor beta chain was sequenced during a study of identical twins. Between the trimmed V and J ends, which lost 3 bases and 5 bases, there was a span of 3 bases. The CDR3 runs 11 residues. Findings of the study overall: Models predicted too little out-of-frame TCR alpha sharing in monozygotic twins. Invariant T cells like MAIT and iNKT could partly confound the zero-insertion analyses.

This clonotype has ten or more counts. Its antigen is unknown. cDNA carried unique molecular identifiers, and a universal primer site was added by template switching. Each CDR3 protein gets one entry after TCRdb re-called the 5' RACE reads with MiXCR. The sample records fewer than 250,000 distinct CDR3 sequences, 7.5% being singletons. The donors were all healthy and Caucasian. Separately, the same data were catalogued under a study of yellow fever vaccine responses in identical twins.

The receptor's source is a woman younger than 30 in good health. The J gene is TRBJ2-3, the V gene TRBV12-3 or TRBV12-4; the D is unclear. The sequenced sample was memory (CD45RO+) T cells sorted from blood. The CDR3 loop is CASSLRDTQYF. The CDR3 DNA reads TGTGCCAGCAGTTTGCGAGATACGCAGTATTTT.